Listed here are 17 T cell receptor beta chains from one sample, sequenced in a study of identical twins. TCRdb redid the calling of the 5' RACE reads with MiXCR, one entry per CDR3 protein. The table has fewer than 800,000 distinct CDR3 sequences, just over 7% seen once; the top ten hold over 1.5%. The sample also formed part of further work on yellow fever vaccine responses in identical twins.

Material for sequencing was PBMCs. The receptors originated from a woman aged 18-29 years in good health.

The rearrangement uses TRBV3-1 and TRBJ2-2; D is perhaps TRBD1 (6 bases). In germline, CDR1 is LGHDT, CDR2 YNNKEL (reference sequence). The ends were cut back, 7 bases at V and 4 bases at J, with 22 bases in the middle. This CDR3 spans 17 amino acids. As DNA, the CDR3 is TGTGCCAGCACCCCAAACCCGACAGGCGCGAGCACCGGGGAGCTGTTTTTT. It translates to CASTPNPTGASTGELFF.

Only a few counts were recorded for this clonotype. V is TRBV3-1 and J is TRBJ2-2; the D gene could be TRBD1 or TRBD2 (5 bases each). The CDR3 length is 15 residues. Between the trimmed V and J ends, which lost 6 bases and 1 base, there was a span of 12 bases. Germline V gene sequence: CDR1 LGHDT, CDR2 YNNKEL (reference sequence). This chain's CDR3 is CASREADKNTGELFF. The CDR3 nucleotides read TGTGCCAGCAGGGAAGCGGACAAGAACACCGGGGAGCTGTTTTTT.

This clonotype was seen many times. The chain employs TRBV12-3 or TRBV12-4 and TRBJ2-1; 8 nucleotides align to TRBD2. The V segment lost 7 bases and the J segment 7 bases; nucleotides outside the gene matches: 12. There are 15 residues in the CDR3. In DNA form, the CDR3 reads TGTGCCAGCACCCGGAGACTAGCGCGGGGGAATGAGCAGTTCTTC. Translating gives CASTRRLARGNEQFF.

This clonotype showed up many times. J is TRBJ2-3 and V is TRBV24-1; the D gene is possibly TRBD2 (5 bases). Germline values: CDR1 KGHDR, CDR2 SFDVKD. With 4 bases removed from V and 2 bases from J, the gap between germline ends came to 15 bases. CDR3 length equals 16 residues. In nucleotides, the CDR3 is TGTGCCACCAGTGACAAGCGGCCGGTGGACACAGATACGCAGTATTTT. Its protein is CATSDKRPVDTDTQYF.

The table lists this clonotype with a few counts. The CDR3 here is CASSLLYRTRAPDGYTF. The CDR3 nucleotides read TGCGCCAGCAGCTTGTTGTATAGGACAAGGGCCCCCGATGGCTACACCTTC. The chain is built from TRBV5-1 and TRBJ1-2, with D possibly being TRBD1 (5 bases). From germline, CDR1 is SGHRS and CDR2 YFSETQ. The CDR3 sequence is 17 residues long. Trimming removed 1 base at V and 6 bases at J, with 22 bases between. Looking up the rest from reference TRBV5-1 and TRBJ1-2 gives the full variable domain: KAGVTQTPRYLIKTRGQQVTLSCSPISGHRSVSWYQQTPGQGLQFLFEYFSETQRNKGNFPGRFSGRQFSNSRSEMNVSTLELGDSALYLCASSLLYRTRAPDGYTFGSGTRLTVV.

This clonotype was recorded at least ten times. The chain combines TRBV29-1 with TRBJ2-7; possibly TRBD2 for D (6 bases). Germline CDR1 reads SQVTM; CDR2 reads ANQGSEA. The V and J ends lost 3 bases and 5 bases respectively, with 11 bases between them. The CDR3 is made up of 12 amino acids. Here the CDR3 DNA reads TGCAGCGTTGAGCTTGCGGGAAACGAGCAGTACTTC. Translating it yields CSVELAGNEQYF.

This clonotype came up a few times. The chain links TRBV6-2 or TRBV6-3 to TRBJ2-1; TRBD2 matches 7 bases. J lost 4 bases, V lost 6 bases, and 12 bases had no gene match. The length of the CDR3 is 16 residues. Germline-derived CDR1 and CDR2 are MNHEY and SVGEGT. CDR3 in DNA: TGTGCCAGCAGACCCGGGACTACCTCTTCATACAATGAGCAGTTCTTC. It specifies CASRPGTTSSYNEQFF.

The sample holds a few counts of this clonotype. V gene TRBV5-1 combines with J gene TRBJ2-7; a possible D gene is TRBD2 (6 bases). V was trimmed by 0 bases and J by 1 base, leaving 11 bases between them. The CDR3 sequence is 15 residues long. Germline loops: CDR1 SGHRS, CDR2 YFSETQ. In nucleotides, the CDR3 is TGCGCCAGCAGCTTGGGCGGACGGGGGTCCTACGAGCAGTACTTC. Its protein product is CASSLGGRGSYEQYF.

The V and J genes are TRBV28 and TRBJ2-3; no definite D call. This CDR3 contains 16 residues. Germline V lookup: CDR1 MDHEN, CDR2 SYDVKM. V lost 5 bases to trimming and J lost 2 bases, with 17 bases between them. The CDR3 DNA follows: TGTGCCAGCAGTGCCCCCGGGCCCGGGTTCACAGATACGCAGTATTTT. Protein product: CASSAPGPGFTDTQYF.

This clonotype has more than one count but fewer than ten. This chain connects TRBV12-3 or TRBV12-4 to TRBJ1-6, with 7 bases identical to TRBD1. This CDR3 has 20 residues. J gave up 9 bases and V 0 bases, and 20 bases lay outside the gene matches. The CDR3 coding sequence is TGTGCCAGCAGTTTAGCGCGTGGTGACAGGGCTCTGCGGATAGGTTCACCCCTCCACTTT. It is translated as CASSLARGDRALRIGSPLHF.

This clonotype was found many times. The CDR3 here is CASSFPGLAETQYF. The DNA for the CDR3 is TGTGCCAGCAGTTTCCCGGGACTAGCAGAGACCCAGTACTTC. The rearrangement joins TRBV12-3 or TRBV12-4 to TRBJ2-5; 9 positions match TRBD2. The CDR3 loop spans 14 amino acids. The V and J ends lost 3 bases and 4 bases, in that order; junction bases with no gene match: 3.

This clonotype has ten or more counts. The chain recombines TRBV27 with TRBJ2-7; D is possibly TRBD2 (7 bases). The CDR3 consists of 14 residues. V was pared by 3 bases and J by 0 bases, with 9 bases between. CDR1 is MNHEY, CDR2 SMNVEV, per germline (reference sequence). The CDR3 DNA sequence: TGTGCCAGCAGTTTGCGGGGGCCCTCCTACGAGCAGTACTTC. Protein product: CASSLRGPSYEQYF.

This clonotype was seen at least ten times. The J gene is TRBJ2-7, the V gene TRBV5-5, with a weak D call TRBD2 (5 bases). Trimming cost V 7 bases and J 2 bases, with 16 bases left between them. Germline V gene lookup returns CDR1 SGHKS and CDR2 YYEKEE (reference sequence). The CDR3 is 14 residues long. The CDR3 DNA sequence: TGTGCCAGCTCCGAGTCCGGGAAGCCCTACGAGCAGTACTTC. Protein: CASSESGKPYEQYF.

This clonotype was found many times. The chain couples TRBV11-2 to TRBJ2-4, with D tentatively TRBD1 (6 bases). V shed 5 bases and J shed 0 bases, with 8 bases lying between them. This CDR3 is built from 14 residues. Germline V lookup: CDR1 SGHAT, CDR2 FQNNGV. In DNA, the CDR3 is TGTGCCAGCAGCAAGACAGGAGCCAAAAACATTCAGTACTTC. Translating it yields CASSKTGAKNIQYF.

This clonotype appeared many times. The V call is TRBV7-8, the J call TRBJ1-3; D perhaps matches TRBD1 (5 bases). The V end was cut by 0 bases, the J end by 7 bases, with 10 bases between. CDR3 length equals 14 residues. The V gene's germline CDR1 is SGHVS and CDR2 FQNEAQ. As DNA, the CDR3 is TGTGCCAGCAGCTTAGCAACGGCAGGGAACACCATATATTTT. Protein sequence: CASSLATAGNTIYF.

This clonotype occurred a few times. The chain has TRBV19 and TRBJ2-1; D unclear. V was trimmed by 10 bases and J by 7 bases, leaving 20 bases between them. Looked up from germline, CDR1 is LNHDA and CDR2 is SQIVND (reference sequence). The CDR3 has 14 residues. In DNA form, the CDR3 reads TGTGCCACCCTAGGTCGGGTAAGGTCAAATGAGCAGTTCTTC. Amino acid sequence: CATLGRVRSNEQFF.

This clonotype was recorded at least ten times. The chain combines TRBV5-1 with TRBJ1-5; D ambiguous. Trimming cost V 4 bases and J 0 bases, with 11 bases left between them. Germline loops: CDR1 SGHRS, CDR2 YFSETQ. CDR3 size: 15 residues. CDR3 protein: CASSPDGVSNQPQHF. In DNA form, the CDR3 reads TGCGCCAGCAGCCCAGACGGGGTTAGCAATCAGCCCCAGCATTTT.